These 2 T cell receptor beta chains share one sample of origin, sequenced in a study of response to subunit inactivated influenza vaccine. TCRdb reanalysed the RT-PCR reads using MiXCR and keeps one entry per CDR3 protein. The sample has some 800,000 distinct CDR3 sequences, around 20% seen once. This specimen consisted of PBMCs from blood, obtained 5 days after vaccination. These receptors were collected from a man in his fifties who received an inactivated influenza vaccine.

The chain combines TRBV20-1 with TRBJ2-3; a weak D match, TRBD2 (6 bases). Germline V gene sequence: CDR1 DFQATT, CDR2 SNEGSKA (reference sequence). CDR3 length: 17 residues. The V end was cut by 1 base, the J end by 0 bases, with 17 bases between. CDR3 coding DNA: TGCAGTGCTAGAGCGGTGTGGGGAACTAGCAGCACAGATACGCAGTATTTT. It yields the protein CSARAVWGTSSTDTQYF.

Of note for this clonotype: One end of the junction is discordant with germline, which a read error may explain. The rearrangement uses TRBV12-3 or TRBV12-4 and TRBJ2-2, with D possibly being TRBD1 (6 bases). The CDR3 is 13 residues long. CDR3 nucleotides: TGTGCCAGCGGTTTACAGGGTTTCGGGGAGCTGTTTTTT. Translating it yields CASGLQGFGELFF.